Below, 22 T cell receptor beta chains from the same sample are listed, as sequenced in a study of cytomegalovirus exposure and HLA in healthy donors. Primers included in the PCR were 60 Vbeta and 13 Jbeta primers. Data came from immunoSEQ multiplex PCR; TCRdb stores just in-frame clones and leaves some out. The sample has 180,000 or so clones; 78% are singletons. Input material: PBMCs. These receptors were taken from a female donor in good health and CMV-seronegative.

The chain couples TRBV4-1 to TRBJ2-1, with 11 bases matching TRBD2. This CDR3 contains 15 residues. With V trimmed by 4 bases and J by 7 bases, 6 bases remained unmatched. Germline loops: CDR1 MGHRA, CDR2 YSYEKL. The CDR3 is CASSPTSGDVNEQFF. DNA of the CDR3: TGCGCCAGCAGCCCGACTAGCGGGGACGTGAATGAGCAGTTCTTC.

The V gene is TRBV9, the J gene TRBJ1-3, with no clear D. CDR3 size: 16 residues. With 1 base removed from V and 4 bases from J, the gap between germline ends came to 15 bases. Per the germline V gene, CDR1 is SGDLS and CDR2 is YYNGEE. In DNA, the CDR3 is TGTGCCAGCAGCGTATCATCAGGCCGATCGGGAAACACCATATATTTT. It specifies CASSVSSGRSGNTIYF.

The chain links TRBV7-2 to TRBJ2-7, with D possibly TRBD2 on 6 matching bases. Germline lookup yields CDR1 SGHTA and CDR2 FQGNSA. V lost 1 base and J lost 0, with 16 bases in between. CDR3 size: 17 residues. The CDR3 spells CASSLGRLGLTSYEQYF. The CDR3 DNA is TGTGCCAGCAGCTTAGGAAGGTTGGGACTCACCTCCTACGAGCAGTACTTC.

This chain uses TRBV11-2 with TRBJ1-3, with 7 nucleotides matching TRBD1. Germline V gene sequence: CDR1 SGHAT, CDR2 FQNNGV. With V trimmed by 6 bases and J by 2 bases, 4 bases remained unmatched. The CDR3 is made up of 14 amino acids. The CDR3 coding sequence is TGTGCCAGCAGTCTACAGGGGCCTGGAAACACCATATATTTT. Translation: CASSLQGPGNTIYF.

This clone was picked up a small number of times. The rearrangement uses TRBV25-1 and TRBJ2-1; possible D gene TRBD1, 6 bases. The CDR3 totals 12 residues. The V end lost 6 bases, the J end lost 8 bases, and 11 bases lay between the germline ends. Germline CDR1 and CDR2: MGHDK and SYGVNS. The CDR3 sequence is CASSFRQDEQFF. The CDR3 DNA reads as TGTGCCAGCAGCTTTCGACAGGATGAGCAGTTCTTC.

This sequence joins TRBV9 and TRBJ2-2; 7 bases are a match to TRBD2. Looked up from germline, CDR1 is SGDLS and CDR2 is YYNGEE. V was clipped by 0 bases and J by 7 bases; unmatched bases: 12. The CDR3 runs to 17 residues. The CDR3 spells CASSVGGGGTLDGELFF. In DNA form, the CDR3 reads TGTGCCAGCAGCGTAGGGGGGGGAGGAACATTAGACGGGGAGCTGTTTTTT. The full variable domain, its missing parts supplied by reference TRBV9 and TRBJ2-2, is DSGVTQTPKHLITATGQRVTLRCSPRSGDLSVYWYQQSLDQGLQFLIQYYNGEERAKGNILERFSAQQFPDLHSELNLSSLELGDSALYFCASSVGGGGTLDGELFFGEGSRLTVL.

This rearrangement joins TRBV20-1 to TRBJ1-2; D gene unclear. Germline CDR1 reads DFQATT; CDR2 reads SNEGSKA (reference sequence). The V and J ends lost 6 bases and 4 bases respectively, with 9 bases between them. CDR3 length equals 11 residues. The DNA of the CDR3 is TGCAGTGCCAGGACTGCCTATGGCTACACCTTC. This gives the protein CSARTAYGYTF.

The chain uses TRBV29-1 and TRBJ2-7; 8 positions agree with TRBD1. With V trimmed by 7 bases and J by 0 bases, 8 bases remained unmatched. The germline gives CDR1 SQVTM, CDR2 ANQGSEA. CDR3 length: 14 amino acids. CDR3 DNA sequence: TGCAGCGCCGGGACAGGATCAGACTCCTACGAGCAGTACTTC. Translation gives CSAGTGSDSYEQYF.

The sample holds a few counts of this clone. V gene TRBV2 combines with J gene TRBJ2-5; 8 nucleotides align to TRBD2. The junction had 8 bases not matched to a gene; V was cut back by 1 base and J by 4 bases. In germline, CDR1 is SNHLY, CDR2 FYNNEI. The CDR3 is made up of 16 amino acids. CDR3 region: CASSEEASGWGETQYF. In nucleotides, the CDR3 is TGTGCCAGCAGTGAAGAGGCTAGCGGGTGGGGAGAGACCCAGTACTTC.

This chain uses TRBV7-8 with TRBJ1-4; D possibly corresponds to TRBD1 (6 bases). The length of the CDR3 is 17 residues. Germline CDR1 reads SGHVS; CDR2 reads FQNEAQ. V was pared by 0 bases and J by 5 bases, with 16 bases between. CDR3 sequence (DNA): TGTGCCAGCAGCTTAGCGACTCCGGGACAACGGAATGAAAAACTGTTTTTT. It codes for CASSLATPGQRNEKLFF.

The chain combines TRBV5-5 with TRBJ2-7; perhaps TRBD1 as D (5 bases). This CDR3 has 15 residues. The germline V gene has CDR1 SGHKS and CDR2 YYEKEE (reference sequence). V lost 1 base to trimming and J lost 4 bases, with 15 bases between them. The CDR3 loop is CASSLPGRERYEQYF. The CDR3 nucleotides are TGTGCCAGCAGCTTGCCGGGCAGGGAACGGTACGAGCAGTACTTC.

The chain joins TRBV9 to TRBJ1-1; the D is unclear. Germline assignment: CDR1 SGDLS and CDR2 YYNGEE. The CDR3 contains 13 residues. The ends were cut back, 0 bases at V and 5 bases at J, with 8 bases in the middle. The CDR3 region is CASSVDRETEAFF. CDR3 nucleotides: TGTGCCAGCAGCGTAGATCGGGAAACTGAAGCTTTCTTT.

The V and J genes are TRBV29-1 and TRBJ2-4; TRBD1 matches at 7 bases. This CDR3 is built from 11 residues. CDR1 and CDR2 from the germline V gene are SQVTM and ANQGSEA. The J segment lost 8 bases and the V segment lost 5 bases, leaving 3 bases of the junction unmatched. The CDR3 DNA follows: TGCAGCGTTAGACAGGGACACATTCAGTACTTC. As protein: CSVRQGHIQYF.

Comment on this clone: The junction does not match germline at one end; this may be a read error. The chain carries TRBV13 and TRBJ2-5; 9 nucleotides align to TRBD1. CDR1 and CDR2 from the germline V gene are PRHDT and FYEKMQ (reference sequence). This CDR3 spans 15 amino acids. CDR3 protein: CASSIGQGLGETQYF. The CDR3 DNA is TGTGCCAGCAGCATAGGACAGGGGTTGGGAGAGACCCAGTACTTC.

The chain recombines TRBV6-5 with TRBJ2-1; D perhaps matches TRBD2 (6 bases). Deletions cut 7 bases from V and 10 bases from J, with 17 bases between. The germline CDR1 and CDR2 sequences are MNHEY and SVGAGI. This CDR3 has 13 amino acids. DNA of the CDR3: TGTGCCAGCACGCCGAGCCCGCGGGGAGAGCAGTTCTTC. Its protein is CASTPSPRGEQFF.

This clone was counted a single time. This sequence joins TRBV18 and TRBJ1-1; the D gene is possibly TRBD1 (6 bases). Trimming took off 4 bases at V and 5 bases at J, with 17 bases between the two ends. Germline CDR1 and CDR2: KGHSH and LQKENI. This CDR3 spans 15 amino acids. The CDR3 reads CASSRLTGRETEAFF. The CDR3, as DNA: TGTGCCAGCTCACGATTAACAGGGAGGGAAACTGAAGCTTTCTTT.

This clone has a single count. The V and J genes are TRBV28 and TRBJ1-2; 8 bases are a match to TRBD1. Germline loops: CDR1 MDHEN, CDR2 SYDVKM. J gave up 0 bases and V 8 bases, and 11 bases lay outside the gene matches. The CDR3 consists of 16 residues. The CDR3 protein is CASGTYGTGANYGYTF. CDR3 in DNA: TGTGCCAGCGGAACATACGGGACAGGAGCTAACTATGGCTACACCTTC.

CDR3 in amino acids: CASSTIHRGRTEAFF. The CDR3 DNA sequence: TGTGCCAGCAGTACTATCCACAGGGGGCGGACTGAAGCTTTCTTT. The chain is built from TRBV6-1 and TRBJ1-1, with TRBD1 matching over 9 bases. The CDR3 contains 15 residues. V lost 5 bases to trimming and J lost 5 bases; unmatched junction nucleotides: 9. Germline assignment: CDR1 MNHNS and CDR2 SASEGT.

This clone has only a few counts. The V gene is TRBV4-2, the J gene TRBJ2-1; 7 bases agree with TRBD2. The junction had 1 base not matched to a gene; V was cut back by 8 bases and J by 0 bases. The CDR3 runs 13 residues. The germline gives CDR1 LGHNA, CDR2 YNFKEQ. The CDR3 bases are TGTGCCAGCGGCGGGAGCTCCTACAATGAGCAGTTCTTC. It encodes CASGGSSYNEQFF.

The V gene is TRBV18, the J gene TRBJ1-3; no firm D call. This CDR3 comprises 16 residues. V gave up 2 bases and J gave up 0 bases, with 11 bases separating them. Germline V gene sequence: CDR1 KGHSH, CDR2 LQKENI. This CDR3 reads CASSPILTFSGNTIYF. Written as DNA, the CDR3 is TGTGCCAGCTCACCAATACTAACGTTCTCTGGAAACACCATATATTTT.

The rearrangement links TRBV6-5 to TRBJ2-7, with 8 bases aligning to TRBD1. With 4 bases clipped from V and 3 bases from J, the junction kept 5 bases outside the gene matches. The CDR3 has 14 amino acids. Germline loops: CDR1 MNHEY, CDR2 SVGAGI. This chain's CDR3 is CASSLTGDDYEQYF. CDR3 in DNA: TGTGCCAGCAGTTTGACAGGGGACGACTACGAGCAGTACTTC.

V usage is TRBV7-9 and J usage is TRBJ2-5; 7 bases match TRBD1. With V trimmed by 2 bases and J by 5 bases, 2 bases remained unmatched. The CDR3 length is 13 residues. Per germline, CDR1 SEHNR and CDR2 FQNEAQ (reference sequence). As DNA, the CDR3 is TGTGCCAGCAGCTTATACAGGGGTGAGACCCAGTACTTC. Translated: CASSLYRGETQYF.